A single sample gave rise to the 32 T cell receptor beta chains below, sequenced in a study of CD8 T cells in ankylosing spondylitis. Study-level points and caveats: About 8 highly homologous variants made up a TCR beta motif that seemed to typify ankylosing spondylitis blood.

Antigens of these TCRs are unknown. TCRdb fed the 5' RACE reads into MiXCR, producing one record per CDR3 protein. The profile covers about 500,000 distinct CDR3 sequences, with about 13% appearing a single time and around 7% taken by the ten largest. The source material was blood, either unsorted or a sorted T cell fraction (not recorded which). These receptor sequences come from a male donor with ankylosing spondylitis.

The chain recombines TRBV20-1 with TRBJ2-1; no reliable D call. Germline V CDR1 and CDR2: DFQATT, SNEGSKA (reference sequence). CDR3 length equals 12 residues. Between the trimmed V and J ends, which lost 0 bases and 10 bases, there was a span of 10 bases. Here the CDR3 reads CSAREGFHEQFF. The DNA for the CDR3 is TGCAGTGCTAGAGAGGGTTTTCACGAGCAGTTCTTC.

The chain carries TRBV7-9 and TRBJ2-3; D is perhaps TRBD2 (5 bases). This CDR3 is 16 amino acids long. Trimming shortened V by 2 bases and J by 2 bases, and 14 bases separated the two germline ends. CDR1 is SEHNR, CDR2 FQNEAQ, per germline (reference sequence). CDR3 sequence (DNA): TGTGCCAGCAGCTTAACCTCGGGGAAATTCACAGATACGCAGTATTTT. Translation: CASSLTSGKFTDTQYF.

This clonotype has at least ten counts. This sequence joins TRBV12-3 or TRBV12-4 and TRBJ2-7; the D is unclear. Trimming took 3 bases from V and 0 from J, leaving 6 bases between them. This CDR3 contains 13 residues. This CDR3 is CASSLEVSYEQYF. In nucleotides, the CDR3 is TGTGCCAGCAGTTTGGAAGTCTCCTACGAGCAGTACTTC.

There are many counts of this clonotype. The chain recombines TRBV19 with TRBJ2-1; D perhaps matches TRBD1 (5 bases). The germline V and J ends were trimmed by 9 bases and 0 bases, with 12 bases remaining between them. This CDR3 region has 14 residues. Germline loops: CDR1 LNHDA, CDR2 SQIVND (reference sequence). The CDR3, as DNA: TGTGCCAGCAGCCGACAGAGCTCCTACAATGAGCAGTTCTTC. It specifies CASSRQSSYNEQFF. Filled out from reference TRBV19 and TRBJ2-1, the complete variable domain reads DGGITQSPKYLFRKEGQNVTLSCEQNLNHDAMYWYRQDPGQGLRLIYYSQIVNDFQKGDIAEGYSVSREKKESFPLTVTSAQKNPTAFYLCASSRQSSYNEQFFGPGTRLTVL.

This clonotype was seen repeatedly, ten times or more. The gene calls are TRBV12-3 or TRBV12-4 and TRBJ2-3; the match to TRBD2 covers 7 bases. The V segment lost 6 bases and the J segment 4 bases; nucleotides outside the gene matches: 16. The CDR3 consists of 17 residues. CDR3 sequence: CASRPSSSGTTSDTQYF. The CDR3 bases are TGTGCCAGCAGACCGAGCTCCAGCGGGACTACATCAGATACGCAGTATTTT.

This clonotype was counted ten times or more. The CDR3 region has the DNA TGCGCCAGCAGCTGGGGGACAGGGACCTCTGGGGCCAACGTCCTGACTTTC. It encodes CASSWGTGTSGANVLTF. The V and J genes are TRBV5-1 and TRBJ2-6; 9 bases agree with TRBD1. The CDR3 is 17 amino acids. Germline V gene lookup returns CDR1 SGHRS and CDR2 YFSETQ. V dropped 3 bases and J dropped 0; count of bases not matched to a gene: 4.

This clonotype was found many times. The rearrangement uses TRBV20-1 and TRBJ2-1; D not certain. The CDR3 has 15 amino acids. In germline, CDR1 is DFQATT, CDR2 SNEGSKA (reference sequence). V was trimmed by 1 base and J by 7 bases, leaving 17 bases between them. CDR3 in amino acids: CSARGQVNVQNEQFF. CDR3 nucleotide sequence: TGCAGTGCTAGAGGGCAGGTTAATGTACAGAATGAGCAGTTCTTC.

The sample holds a few counts of this clonotype. V and J are TRBV12-3 or TRBV12-4 and TRBJ1-4, with TRBD1 matching 7 bases. J gave up 7 bases and V 6 bases, and 8 bases lay outside the gene matches. This CDR3 contains 14 residues. The CDR3 loop reads CASRRGQTPEKLFF. DNA of the CDR3: TGTGCCAGCAGACGGGGACAGACCCCTGAAAAACTGTTTTTT.

This clonotype was found a few times. The chain is built from TRBV15 and TRBJ1-6; 7 bases map to TRBD1. Germline CDR1 is LNHNV and CDR2 is YYDKDF (reference sequence). After removal of 1 base from V and 5 bases from J, the junction contained 2 bases not matched to a gene. This CDR3 has 15 residues. In nucleotides, the CDR3 is TGTGCCACCAGCAGAGGACAGGGCAATAATTCACCCCTCCACTTT. This codes for CATSRGQGNNSPLHF.

This clonotype has just a few counts. The chain has TRBV6-6 and TRBJ1-2; D perhaps matches TRBD1 (5 bases). V shed 2 bases and J shed 4 bases, with 8 bases lying between them. There are 13 residues in the CDR3. Germline CDR1 and CDR2: MNHNY and SVGAGI (reference sequence). The CDR3 DNA follows: TGTGCCAGCAGTTACGACAGCCTCTATGGCTACACCTTC. Amino acid sequence: CASSYDSLYGYTF.

This clonotype came up a few times. This chain joins TRBV24-1 and TRBJ2-2; 10 nucleotides agree with TRBD1. The germline V gene has CDR1 KGHDR and CDR2 SFDVKD. This CDR3 has 15 residues. Trimming took 7 bases from V and 5 from J; bases not matched to a gene: 6. The CDR3 spells CATRVGTGETGELFF. As DNA, the CDR3 is TGTGCCACCAGGGTCGGGACAGGGGAGACCGGGGAGCTGTTTTTT.

This chain uses TRBV14 with TRBJ2-1, with 8 bases aligning to TRBD2. J was trimmed by 7 bases and V by 2 bases; bases with no gene match: 7. CDR3 length equals 15 residues. CDR1 is SGHDN, CDR2 FVKESK, per germline. The CDR3 DNA follows: TGTGCCAGCAGCCAATCAGGACTAGCCTGGAATGAGCAGTTCTTC. Translation: CASSQSGLAWNEQFF.

DNA for the CDR3: TGTGCCAGCAGCAGAGTACAGGGCCAGAGCTCCTACAATGAGCAGTTCTTC. Translated, it gives CASSRVQGQSSYNEQFF. The J gene is TRBJ2-1, the V gene TRBV21-1; whether TRBD1, the table's D call, matches the DNA was not checked. TRBV21-1 is listed as a pseudogene. The CDR3 has 17 residues.

This clonotype was seen more than once but under ten times. J is TRBJ2-3 and V is TRBV20-1; unclear D gene. CDR1 is DFQATT and CDR2 is SNEGSKA in the germline V gene (reference sequence). The V end lost 6 bases, the J end lost 0 bases, and 13 bases lay between the germline ends. CDR3 size: 14 residues. The CDR3 sequence is CSALIAASTDTQYF. For the CDR3, the DNA is TGCAGTGCATTAATCGCGGCTAGCACAGATACGCAGTATTTT.

The table lists this clonotype with many counts. The rearrangement links TRBV2 to TRBJ2-3; weak D call: TRBD2 (6 bases). The CDR3 is 15 amino acids. The germline V and J ends were trimmed by 3 bases and 2 bases, with 12 bases remaining between them. CDR1 and CDR2 from the germline V gene are SNHLY and FYNNEI. CDR3 residues: CASSDWGLPTDTQYF. CDR3 coding DNA: TGTGCCAGCAGTGATTGGGGACTTCCCACAGATACGCAGTATTTT.

This clonotype was detected a few times. The gene calls are TRBV20-1 and TRBJ2-7; no reliable D call. The length of the CDR3 is 11 residues. V was pared by 4 bases and J by 3 bases, with 7 bases between. Germline V CDR1 and CDR2: DFQATT, SNEGSKA (reference sequence). This CDR3 is CSANSDYEQYF. Here the CDR3 DNA reads TGCAGTGCTAACTCTGACTACGAGCAGTACTTC.

The genes are TRBV4-1 and TRBJ2-7; the match to TRBD2 covers 11 bases. CDR3 size: 16 residues. The germline V gene has CDR1 MGHRA and CDR2 YSYEKL. V was pared by 4 bases and J by 9 bases, with 14 bases of the junction left unmatched. CDR3 nucleotides: TGCGCCAGCAGCCCGCTCCCGGGACTAGCGGAATTAGGGCAGTACGTC. Amino acids: CASSPLPGLAELGQYV.

This clonotype was seen only a few times. The genes are TRBV7-2 and TRBJ1-3, with D tentatively TRBD1 (5 bases). This CDR3 contains 14 residues. V was trimmed by 7 bases and J by 2 bases, leaving 12 bases between them. Germline V gene sequence: CDR1 SGHTA, CDR2 FQGNSA. This CDR3 is CASTPDRTGNTIYF. The CDR3, as DNA: TGTGCCAGCACCCCAGACAGAACTGGAAACACCATATATTTT.

This clonotype was seen a handful of times. This chain uses TRBV7-2 with TRBJ1-2; D not resolved. This CDR3 is built from 15 residues. Per the germline V gene, CDR1 is SGHTA and CDR2 is FQGNSA. The V and J ends lost 7 bases and 3 bases respectively, with 18 bases between them. This CDR3 reads CASIKRGFTDYGYTF. CDR3 coding DNA: TGTGCCAGCATCAAGCGCGGGTTTACTGACTATGGCTACACCTTC. Variable domain in full (rest from reference TRBV7-2 and TRBJ1-2): GAGVSQSPSNKVTEKGKDVELRCDPISGHTALYWYRQSLGQGLEFLIYFQGNSAPDKSGLPSDRFSAERTGGSVSTLTIQRTQQEDSAVYLCASIKRGFTDYGYTFGSGTRLTVV.

The genes are TRBV5-1 and TRBJ1-1; 10 nucleotides line up with TRBD1. The CDR3 is 16 residues long. V lost 4 bases, J lost 0 bases, and 6 bases stayed unmatched. The V gene's germline CDR1 is SGHRS and CDR2 YFSETQ. CDR3: CASSGRDRGLNTEAFF. The CDR3 coding sequence is TGCGCCAGCAGCGGCCGGGACAGGGGATTGAACACTGAAGCTTTCTTT.

This chain joins TRBV7-2 and TRBJ2-2, with TRBD2 matching over 7 bases. Germline CDR1 is SGHTA and CDR2 is FQGNSA. With V trimmed by 4 bases and J by 2 bases, 4 bases remained unmatched. The CDR3 is 15 amino acids. The CDR3 bases are TGTGCCAGCAGCTCACTAGCGCAAAACACCGGGGAGCTGTTTTTT. It specifies CASSSLAQNTGELFF.

The V and J genes are TRBV7-2 and TRBJ2-3, with TRBD2 identical over 8 bases. Trimming at V came to 6 bases and at J to 5 bases, leaving 7 bases not matched to a gene. This CDR3 spans 14 amino acids. Germline V CDR1 and CDR2: SGHTA, FQGNSA. The CDR3 reads CASRAGVLGDTQYF. The CDR3 coding sequence is TGTGCCAGCAGAGCGGGAGTTTTAGGAGATACGCAGTATTTT.

This chain uses TRBV12-3 or TRBV12-4 with TRBJ2-1, with no clear D. The CDR3 consists of 14 residues. Trimming pared 6 bases from V and 0 bases from J, leaving 9 bases between. CDR3 amino acids: CASRPKNSYNEQFF. In DNA form, the CDR3 reads TGTGCCAGCAGACCCAAAAACTCCTACAATGAGCAGTTCTTC.

This clonotype occurred a few times. The chain recombines TRBV14 with TRBJ2-1, with 7 bases matching TRBD2. Germline CDR1 and CDR2: SGHDN and FVKESK. The CDR3 runs 13 residues. The J segment lost 12 bases and the V segment lost 4 bases, leaving 9 bases of the junction unmatched. The CDR3 sequence: CASSPRGRTRQFF. Here the CDR3 DNA reads TGTGCCAGCAGCCCTCGAGGACGGACTAGGCAGTTCTTC.

This clonotype was recorded a few times. The J gene is TRBJ2-1, the V gene TRBV12-3 or TRBV12-4; D uncertain. Trimming took off 6 bases at V and 2 bases at J, with 11 bases between the two ends. The CDR3 consists of 14 residues. The CDR3 coding sequence is TGTGCCAGCAGCGTCCTCCCCCCCTACAATGAGCAGTTCTTC. Translating it yields CASSVLPPYNEQFF.

This rearrangement joins TRBV27 to TRBJ1-6, with D unresolved. Trimming shortened V by 2 bases and J by 10 bases, and 15 bases separated the two germline ends. Germline V CDR1 and CDR2: MNHEY, SMNVEV (reference sequence). The CDR3 totals 15 residues. CDR3 amino acids: CASSLQVQVLSPLHF. CDR3 sequence (DNA): TGTGCCAGCAGTTTACAAGTCCAGGTTCTCTCACCCCTCCACTTT.

V is TRBV18 and J is TRBJ2-3; D uncertain. V lost 2 bases and J 3 bases, leaving 12 bases between the germline ends. CDR1 is KGHSH, CDR2 LQKENI, per germline. CDR3 length: 15 residues. CDR3: CASSPGRQTTDTQYF. For the CDR3, the DNA is TGTGCCAGCTCACCAGGGCGGCAGACGACAGATACGCAGTATTTT.

The rearrangement joins TRBV4-1 to TRBJ2-1; D is perhaps TRBD1 or TRBD2 (5 bases each). Germline V CDR1 and CDR2: MGHRA, YSYEKL. Trimming shortened V by 5 bases and J by 8 bases, and 16 bases separated the two germline ends. The CDR3 is made up of 14 amino acids. The chain's CDR3 is CASSTGTRGDEQFF. CDR3 coding DNA: TGCGCCAGCAGCACCGGGACCCGGGGCGATGAGCAGTTCTTC.

V gene TRBV30 combines with J gene TRBJ2-6; D is unclear. Trimming shortened V by 6 bases and J by 0 bases, and 3 bases separated the two germline ends. Germline assignment: CDR1 GTSNPN and CDR2 SVGIG (reference sequence). The CDR3 consists of 12 residues. CDR3 region: CACLSGANVLTF. As DNA, the CDR3 is TGTGCCTGCCTCTCTGGGGCCAACGTCCTGACTTTC.

The rearrangement uses TRBV6-1 and TRBJ2-7; no definite D call. Deletions cut 2 bases from V and 4 bases from J, with 9 bases between. CDR3 length: 13 amino acids. CDR1 and CDR2 (germline): MNHNS, SASEGT. This CDR3 reads CASSESDVYEQYV. As DNA, the CDR3 is TGTGCCAGCAGTGAATCGGACGTGTACGAGCAGTACGTC.

In its sample, this clonotype was seen many times. The chain is built from TRBV7-9 and TRBJ2-2; 7 bases map to TRBD1. CDR1 is SEHNR and CDR2 is FQNEAQ in the germline V gene (reference sequence). This CDR3 has 15 residues. V shed 5 bases and J 5 bases; nucleotides not matched to a gene: 8. The CDR3 DNA is TGTGCCAGCAGCCTAGGGGGCTATAAGACCGGGGAGCTGTTTTTT. It is translated as CASSLGGYKTGELFF.

The rearrangement joins TRBV20-1 to TRBJ2-1, with D tentatively TRBD1 (6 bases). The CDR3 loop spans 15 amino acids. Germline values: CDR1 DFQATT, CDR2 SNEGSKA (reference sequence). V was clipped by 0 bases and J by 2 bases, with 11 bases between them. CDR3 in DNA: TGCAGTGCTAGAGAAGGACAGTCCGCCTACAATGAGCAGTTCTTC. The encoded protein is CSAREGQSAYNEQFF.